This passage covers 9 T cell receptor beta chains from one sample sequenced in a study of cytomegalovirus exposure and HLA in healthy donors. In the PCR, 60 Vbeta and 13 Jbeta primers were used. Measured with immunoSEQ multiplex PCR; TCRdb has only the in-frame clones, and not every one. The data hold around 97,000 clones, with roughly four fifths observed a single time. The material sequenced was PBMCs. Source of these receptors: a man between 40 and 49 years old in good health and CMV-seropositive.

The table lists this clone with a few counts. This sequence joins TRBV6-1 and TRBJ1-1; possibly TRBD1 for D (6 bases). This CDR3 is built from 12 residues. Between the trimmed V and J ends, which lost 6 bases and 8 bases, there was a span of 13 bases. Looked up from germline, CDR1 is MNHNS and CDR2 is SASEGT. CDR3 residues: CASRRTEKEAFF. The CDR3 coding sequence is TGTGCCAGCAGGCGGACAGAAAAAGAAGCTTTCTTT.

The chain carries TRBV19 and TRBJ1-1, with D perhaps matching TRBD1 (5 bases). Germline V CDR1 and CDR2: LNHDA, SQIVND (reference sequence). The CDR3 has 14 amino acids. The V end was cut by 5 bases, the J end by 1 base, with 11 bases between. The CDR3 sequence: CASSPWQGNTEAFF. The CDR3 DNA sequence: TGTGCCAGTAGTCCGTGGCAGGGGAACACTGAAGCTTTCTTT.

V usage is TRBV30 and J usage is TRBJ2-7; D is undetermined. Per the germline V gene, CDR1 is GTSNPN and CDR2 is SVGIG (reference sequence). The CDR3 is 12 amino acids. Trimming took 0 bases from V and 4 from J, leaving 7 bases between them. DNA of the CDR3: TGTGCCTGGAGTGTACAGCTTTACGAGCAGTACTTC. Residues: CAWSVQLYEQYF.

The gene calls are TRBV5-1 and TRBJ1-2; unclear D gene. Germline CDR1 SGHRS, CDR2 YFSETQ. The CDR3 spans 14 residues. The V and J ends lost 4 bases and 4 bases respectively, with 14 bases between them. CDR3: CASSPRADPYGYTF. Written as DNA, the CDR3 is TGCGCCAGCAGCCCGCGGGCAGACCCCTATGGCTACACCTTC. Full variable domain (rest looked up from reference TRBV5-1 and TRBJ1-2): KAGVTQTPRYLIKTRGQQVTLSCSPISGHRSVSWYQQTPGQGLQFLFEYFSETQRNKGNFPGRFSGRQFSNSRSEMNVSTLELGDSALYLCASSPRADPYGYTFGSGTRLTVV.

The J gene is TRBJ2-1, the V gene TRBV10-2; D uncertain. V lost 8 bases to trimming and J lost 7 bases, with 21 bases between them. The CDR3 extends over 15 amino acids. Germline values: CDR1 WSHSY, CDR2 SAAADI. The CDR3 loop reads CASDHKERPRNEQFF. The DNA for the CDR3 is TGCGCCAGCGATCATAAAGAGCGCCCTCGTAATGAGCAGTTCTTC.

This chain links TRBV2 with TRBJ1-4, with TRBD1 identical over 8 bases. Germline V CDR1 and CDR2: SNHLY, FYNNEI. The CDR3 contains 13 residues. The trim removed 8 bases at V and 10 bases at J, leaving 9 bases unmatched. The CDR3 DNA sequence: TGTGCCAGCGGCATAGGACAGGGCGGAAAACTGTTTTTT. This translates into CASGIGQGGKLFF.

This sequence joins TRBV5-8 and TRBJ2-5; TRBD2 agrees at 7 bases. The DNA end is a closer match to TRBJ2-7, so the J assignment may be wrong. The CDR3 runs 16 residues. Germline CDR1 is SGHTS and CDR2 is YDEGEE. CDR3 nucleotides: TGTGCCAGCAGCTTGTGGTTCGCGGGAGAGGGGTACGAGCAGTACTTC. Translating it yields CASSLWFAGEGYEQYF.

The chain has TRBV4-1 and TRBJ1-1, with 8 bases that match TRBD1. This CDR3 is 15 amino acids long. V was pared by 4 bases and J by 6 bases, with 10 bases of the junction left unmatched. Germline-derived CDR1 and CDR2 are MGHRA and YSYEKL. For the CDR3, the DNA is TGCGCCAGCAGCCCTCCGCAGGGGGCGCGATCTGAAGCTTTCTTT. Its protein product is CASSPPQGARSEAFF.

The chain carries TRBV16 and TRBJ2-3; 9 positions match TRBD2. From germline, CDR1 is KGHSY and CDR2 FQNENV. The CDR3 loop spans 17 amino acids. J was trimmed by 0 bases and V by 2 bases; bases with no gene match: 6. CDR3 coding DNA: TGTGCCAGCAGCCAAATTGCGGGGGGGCCCAGCACAGATACGCAGTATTTT. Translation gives CASSQIAGGPSTDTQYF. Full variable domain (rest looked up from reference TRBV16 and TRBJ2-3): GEEVAQTPKHLVRGEGQKAKLYCAPIKGHSYVFWYQQVLKNEFKFLISFQNENVFDETGMPKERFSAKCLPNSPCSLEIQATKLEDSAVYFCASSQIAGGPSTDTQYFGPGTRLTVL.